The TCR beta chain described here comes from a study of blood T cell repertoires in COVID-19 (TCRdb year 2020). Turning to the overall study: Samples covering the acute and convalescent phases of COVID-19 were provided by collaborators in the United States, Italy and Spain. The material from the prospective study consisted of cDNA or gDNA derived from T cells, B-cell-depleted T cells, or PBMCs. Subjects who had been exposed to COVID-19, were actively infected with it, or had recovered from it provided the deeply sampled blood TCRbeta repertoires that made up the dataset. A freely available public database, intended as a resource for researchers studying the immune response to SARS-CoV-2, is where the repertoires were released. Samples were obtained from the ongoing ImmuneRACE study (first 160 participants) and from some 1,300 subjects provided by 6 global collaborators. The sample metadata nearly always contained a de-identified subject ID, COVID-19 status, age in years and sex. Where available, HLA class I and class II types were taken from metadata supplied by the sample provider and were not determined by assay-based typing.

Trimming takes 5 bases off V and 7 bases off J; junction bases not matched to a gene: 5. Including the terminal cysteine and phenylalanine, the CDR3 comprises 13 residues. Only the CDR3 region is kept as DNA, spanning 39 bases read in frame from base 1. TCRbeta CDR3 regions were amplified from genomic DNA using the immunoSEQ Assay, a bias-controlled multiplex PCR. In the authors' own workflow: Within the assay, amplification of reference gene primers was used to estimate how many nucleated cells each sample contained. To quantify the absolute abundance of each unique TCRbeta CDR3 rearrangement, sequence reads were collapsed and filtered. For each sample, productive Simpson clonality was calculated by taking the square root of Simpson's diversity index across productive rearrangements. This is the immuneACCESS table as TCRdb keeps it, with only in-frame sequences that have V and J called. A part of the clones is gone; compared with another copy, unresolved V genes explain less than half, and the rest is unexplained. V and J calls and clone size are those listed in that table; D and trimming were worked out from the DNA. In this sample the table shows 300,000 to 400,000 clones, approximately 83% of which occur a single time. Approximately 4.4% of the sample belongs to the ten largest clones.

Participants in the prospective study were aged roughly 18 to 90 years, lived in 24 United States geographic areas, and enrolled through a virtual design. Cohort assignment in the prospective study relied on participant-reported clinical history from a screening survey and a study questionnaire. In the prospective study, whole blood, serum and a nasopharyngeal or oropharyngeal swab were collected from each participant by mobile phlebotomists. Over an approximately two-month period, participants in the prospective study had the option of providing additional blood draws and questionnaires. Before DNA extraction, blood samples from the prospective study were shipped at room temperature or frozen. Results and caveats for the whole study, not just this receptor: The amount of clinical and demographic metadata varied by source and participant and was provided uncurated.

In regard to this clone: The antigen it recognizes is unknown. It has no much larger one-base neighbor in the sample; base qualities were not kept.

The specimen was PBMCs or T cells enriched from blood (not recorded which). The rearranged chain carries TRBV12-3 or TRBV12-4 and TRBJ1-2, with 9 middle bases fitting TRBD1. The receptor comes from a middle-aged woman with acute COVID-19. The nucleotide sequence reads as follows: TGTGCCAGCAGTCACGGACAGGGGTTTGGCTACACCTTC. Translated, this gives CASSHGQGFGYTF.